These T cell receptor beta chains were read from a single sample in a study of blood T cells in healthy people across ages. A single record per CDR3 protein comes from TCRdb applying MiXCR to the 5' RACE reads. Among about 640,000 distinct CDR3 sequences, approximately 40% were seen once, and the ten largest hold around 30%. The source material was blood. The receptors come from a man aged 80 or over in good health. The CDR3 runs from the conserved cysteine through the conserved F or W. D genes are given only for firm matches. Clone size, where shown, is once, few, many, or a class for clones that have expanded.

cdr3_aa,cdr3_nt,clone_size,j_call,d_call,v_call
CAIRPGSSLNEKLFF,TGTGCCATCAGGCCCGGGTCATCCCTTAATGAAAAACTGTTTTTT,few,TRBJ1-4,NA,TRBV10-3
CASSLLRHGSTEAFF,TGTGCCAGCAGTCTCCTGAGGCATGGGAGCACTGAAGCTTTCTTT,few,TRBJ1-1,NA,TRBV12-3/TRBV12-4
CASSLTPQGSTEAFF,TGTGCCAGCAGCCTGACACCACAGGGTTCCACTGAAGCTTTCTTT,NA,TRBJ1-1,NA,TRBV7-2
CASSTQGAPGGELFF,TGTGCCAGCAGCACACAGGGGGCGCCGGGCGGGGAGCTGTTTTTT,NA,TRBJ2-2,TRBD1,TRBV28
CASSRRRSQGRETQYF,TGTGCCAGCAGCCGCAGACGCTCACAGGGCAGGGAGACCCAGTACTTC,NA,TRBJ2-5,NA,TRBV5-8
CASSGQGVTAFAEQYF,TGTGCCAGCTCTGGGCAGGGGGTTACTGCGTTCGCGGAACAGTACTTC,few,TRBJ2-4,TRBD1,TRBV6-5
CASSDPRGFKDTQYF,TGTGCCAGCAGTGACCCTCGGGGGTTTAAGGATACGCAGTATTTT,NA,TRBJ2-3,NA,TRBV27
CASSMNDGNEAFF,TGTGCCAGTAGTATGAATGACGGCAATGAAGCTTTCTTT,NA,TRBJ1-1,NA,TRBV19
CASSLWYRGYEQYF,TGTGCCAGCAGCTTATGGTATAGGGGGTACGAGCAGTACTTC,NA,TRBJ2-7,NA,TRBV7-2
CASGRGVGEQYF,TGTGCCAGCGGAAGAGGGGTGGGCGAGCAGTACTTC,NA,TRBJ2-7,NA,TRBV25-1
CAGGQGVNTGELFF,TGTGCCGGGGGACAGGGGGTCAACACCGGGGAGCTGTTTTTT,few,TRBJ2-2,TRBD1,TRBV2
CASRSGTPNTKAFF,TGTGCCAGCAGATCGGGGACCCCGAACACTAAAGCTTTCTTT,NA,TRBJ1-1,NA,TRBV6-1
CASSSYRSGLGGYTF,TGTGCCAGCAGCTCATACAGGTCCGGGTTAGGGGGCTACACCTTC,once,TRBJ1-2,NA,TRBV7-2
CSVDRSGTYNEQFF,TGCAGCGTTGATCGATCGGGAACCTACAATGAGCAGTTCTTC,many,TRBJ2-1,NA,TRBV29-1